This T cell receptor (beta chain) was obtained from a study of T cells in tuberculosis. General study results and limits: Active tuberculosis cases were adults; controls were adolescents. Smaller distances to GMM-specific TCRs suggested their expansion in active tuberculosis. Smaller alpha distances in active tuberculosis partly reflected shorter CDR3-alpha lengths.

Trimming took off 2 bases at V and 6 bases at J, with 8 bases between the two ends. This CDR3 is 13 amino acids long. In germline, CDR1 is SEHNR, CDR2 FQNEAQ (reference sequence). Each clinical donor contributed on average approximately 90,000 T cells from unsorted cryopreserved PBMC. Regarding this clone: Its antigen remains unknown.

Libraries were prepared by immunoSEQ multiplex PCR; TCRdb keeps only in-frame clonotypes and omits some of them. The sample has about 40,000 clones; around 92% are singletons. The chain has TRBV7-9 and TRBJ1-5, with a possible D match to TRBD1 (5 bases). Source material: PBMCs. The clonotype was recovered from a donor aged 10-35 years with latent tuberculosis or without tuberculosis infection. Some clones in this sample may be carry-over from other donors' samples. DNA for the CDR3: TGTGCCAGCAGCTTACAGGGATCTCAGCCCCAGCATTTT. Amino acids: CASSLQGSQPQHF.